This T cell receptor beta chain was obtained from a study of metastatic and nonmetastatic thyroid tumors. About the research overall: Where malignant and benign thyroid patients were concerned, repertoires were compared across blood and tumor or nodule tissue. General study findings and limits: Reports indicated that malignant thyroid tumors showed significantly higher TCR beta diversity than benign nodules did, in blood and tumor.

Every patient was untreated before thyroid surgery. To note about this clone: Its antigen remains unknown.

The CDR3 consists of 15 residues. V lost 5 bases to trimming and J lost 4 bases, with 16 bases between them. Germline CDR1 reads SGDLS; CDR2 reads YYNGEE. Per the original data handling: For papillary thyroid cancer, a distant-metastasis classifier was constructed from CDR3 differences observed across clinicopathological groups. Via MiXCR, TCRdb re-called the PCR reads. The V and J calls shown here were made by TCRdb, not taken from the authors' results. The sample lists approximately 15,000 clones, about 24% occurring once. Sequences were obtained from adjacent normal tissue. The sequence derives from a female donor with papillary thyroid cancer or a benign thyroid nodule (not recorded which). Some clones in this sample may be carry-over from other donors' samples. This chain links TRBV9 with TRBJ1-3, with D possibly matching TRBD1 (6 bases). CDR3 in DNA: TGTGCCAGCAGGGGGGGCAGGGATGAAGGAAACACCATATATTTT. This translates into CASRGGRDEGNTIYF.